This T cell receptor (beta chain) was sequenced during a study of immune heterogeneity within non-small cell lung tumors. Study context: Histologically, a handful of tumors were squamous cell carcinomas and approximately 9 were non-squamous carcinomas. The remaining 1 tumor was not otherwise specified.

This clonotype appeared many times. Antigen unknown. CDR3 of TCR beta was amplified by multiplex PCR that used 32 V and 13 J primers. In TCRdb, the multiplex PCR reads were re-called with MiXCR into one record per CDR3 protein. The data hold over 9,000 distinct CDR3 sequences, with roughly 29% observed a single time. Regarding the study as a whole: Correlation analysis showed that local T-cell clonality was moderately but significantly associated with local tumor mutational burden (R approximately 0.33). Identical dominant CDR3 beta clonotypes recurred across a patient's tumor sites, together with site-unique high-frequency clones.

Bulk tumor gDNA, about 630 ng per sample, served as the TCR template. Surgery yielded several widely spaced biopsies per primary tumor. Patients underwent curative surgery for non-small cell lung cancer (untreated and newly diagnosed). Each donor was a newly diagnosed non-small cell lung cancer patient undergoing surgery with curative intent. The CDR3 extends over 11 amino acids. The V end lost 2 bases, the J end lost 9 bases, and 8 bases lay between the germline ends. The germline gives CDR1 GTSNPN, CDR2 SVGIG (reference sequence). Input material: lung tumor tissue. The source of this sequence is a man in his fifties or sixties with non-small cell lung cancer. This chain connects TRBV30 to TRBJ2-1; the D is unclear. CDR3 loop: CAWSRGIEQFF. DNA for the CDR3: TGTGCCTGGAGTCGTGGGATTGAGCAGTTCTTC.